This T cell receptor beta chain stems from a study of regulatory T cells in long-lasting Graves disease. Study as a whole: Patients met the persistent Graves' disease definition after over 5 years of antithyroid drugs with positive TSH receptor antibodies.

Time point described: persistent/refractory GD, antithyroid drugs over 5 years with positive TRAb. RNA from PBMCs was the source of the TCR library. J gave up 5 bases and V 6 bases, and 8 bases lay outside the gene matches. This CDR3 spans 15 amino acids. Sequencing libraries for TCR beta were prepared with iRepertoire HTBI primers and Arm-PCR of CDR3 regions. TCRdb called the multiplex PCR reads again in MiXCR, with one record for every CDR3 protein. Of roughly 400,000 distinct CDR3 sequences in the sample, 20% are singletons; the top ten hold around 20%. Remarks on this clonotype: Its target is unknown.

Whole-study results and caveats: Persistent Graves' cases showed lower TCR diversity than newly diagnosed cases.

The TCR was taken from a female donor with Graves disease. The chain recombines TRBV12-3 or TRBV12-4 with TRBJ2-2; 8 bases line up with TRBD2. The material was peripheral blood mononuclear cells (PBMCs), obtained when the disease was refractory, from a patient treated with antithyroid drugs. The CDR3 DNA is TGTGCCAGCAGAATATCGGGACTAGGTACCGGGGAGCTGTTTTTT. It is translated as CASRISGLGTGELFF.